Described below is a single T cell receptor beta chain sequence and its context. TCRdb ran MiXCR on the PCR reads and lists one entry per CDR3 protein. The table records roughly 31,000 distinct CDR3 sequences, 49% of them present only once. The sample is drawn from a study of vaccination and CD4 T cells after COVID-19. Germline-derived CDR1 and CDR2 are MNHNS and SASEGT. The CDR3 loop spans 14 amino acids. Trimming shortened V by 6 bases and J by 6 bases, and 15 bases separated the two germline ends. Time point noted: late sampling 161 to 241 days after vaccination in three convalescent patients. The chain carries TRBV6-1 and TRBJ1-5; D is unresolved. The sequencing used CD4+ T cells from blood, collected about 7 months after SARS-CoV-2 vaccination. The receptor was isolated from a human donor who had recovered from COVID-19. The CDR3 spells CASSPGRHPQPQHF. In nucleotides, the CDR3 is TGTGCCAGCAGCCCCGGAAGACATCCTCAGCCCCAGCATTTT.